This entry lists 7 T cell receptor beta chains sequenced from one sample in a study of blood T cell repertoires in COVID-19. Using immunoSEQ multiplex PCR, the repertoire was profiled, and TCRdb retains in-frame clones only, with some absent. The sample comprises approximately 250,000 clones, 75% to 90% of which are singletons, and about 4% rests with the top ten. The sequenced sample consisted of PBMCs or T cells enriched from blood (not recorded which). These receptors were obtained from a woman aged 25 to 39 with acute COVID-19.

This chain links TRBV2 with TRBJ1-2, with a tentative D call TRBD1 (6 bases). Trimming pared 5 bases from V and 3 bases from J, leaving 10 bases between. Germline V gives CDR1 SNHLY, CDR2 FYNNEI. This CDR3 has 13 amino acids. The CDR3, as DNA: TGTGCCAGCAGTTTTGGACAGTACTATGGCTACACCTTC. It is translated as CASSFGQYYGYTF.

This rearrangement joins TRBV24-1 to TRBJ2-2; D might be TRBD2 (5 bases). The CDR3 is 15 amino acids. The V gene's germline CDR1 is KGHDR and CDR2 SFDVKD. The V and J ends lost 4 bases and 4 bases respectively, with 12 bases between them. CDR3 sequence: CATSDLRTGTGELFF. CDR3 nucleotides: TGTGCCACCAGTGACTTGCGGACTGGCACCGGGGAGCTGTTTTTT.

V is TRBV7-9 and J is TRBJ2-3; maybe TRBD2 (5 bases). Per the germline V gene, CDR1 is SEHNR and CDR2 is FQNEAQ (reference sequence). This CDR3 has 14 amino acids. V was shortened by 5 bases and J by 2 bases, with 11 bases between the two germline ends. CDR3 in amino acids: CASSPLEYTDTQYF. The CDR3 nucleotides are TGTGCCAGCAGCCCACTAGAGTACACAGATACGCAGTATTTT.

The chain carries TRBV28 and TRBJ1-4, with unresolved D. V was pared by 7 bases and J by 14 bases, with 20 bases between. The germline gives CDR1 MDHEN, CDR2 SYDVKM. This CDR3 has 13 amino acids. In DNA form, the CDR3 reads TGTGCCAGCAAACCGCAGGCTATAGTCCGGCTGTTTTTT. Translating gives CASKPQAIVRLFF.

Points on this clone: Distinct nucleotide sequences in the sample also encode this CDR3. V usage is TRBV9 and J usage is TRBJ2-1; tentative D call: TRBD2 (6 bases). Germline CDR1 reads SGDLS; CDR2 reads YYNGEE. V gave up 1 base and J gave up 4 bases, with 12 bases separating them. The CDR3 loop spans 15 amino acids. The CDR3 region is CASSVLAGSYNEQFF. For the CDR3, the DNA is TGTGCCAGCAGCGTATTGGCGGGATCTTACAATGAGCAGTTCTTC.

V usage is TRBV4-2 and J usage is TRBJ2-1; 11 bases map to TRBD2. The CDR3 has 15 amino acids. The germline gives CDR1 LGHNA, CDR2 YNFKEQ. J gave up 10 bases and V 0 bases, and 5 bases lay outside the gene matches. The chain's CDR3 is CASSQEGLAGGEQFF. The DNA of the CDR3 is TGTGCCAGCAGCCAAGAAGGACTAGCGGGCGGGGAGCAGTTCTTC.

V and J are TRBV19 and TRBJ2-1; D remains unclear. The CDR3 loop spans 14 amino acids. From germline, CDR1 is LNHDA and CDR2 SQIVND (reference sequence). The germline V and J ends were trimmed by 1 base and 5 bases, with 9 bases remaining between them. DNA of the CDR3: TGTGCCAGTAGTATAGTCGTGGCGGACAATGAGCAGTTCTTC. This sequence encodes CASSIVVADNEQFF.